This TCR beta chain was found in a study of blood T cell repertoires in COVID-19. At the level of the study: Donors in the United States, Italy and Spain gave samples during acute or convalescent COVID-19. T cells, B-cell-depleted T cells, or PBMCs supplied cDNA or gDNA.

The study recruited people aged roughly 18 to 95 years across roughly 25 US areas. Grouping used clinical history reported by participants in a survey and questionnaire. This CDR3 comprises 15 residues. CDR1 SGHAT and CDR2 FQNNGV come from the germline V gene. The V end was cut by 1 base, the J end by 8 bases, with 15 bases between. This table comes from immunoSEQ multiplex PCR, and its TCRdb copy is limited to in-frame clones, with some not included. The table lists 200,000 to 250,000 clones, 83% of them singletons. This sequence was found in a woman in her forties or fifties who had been exposed to COVID-19. The V gene is TRBV11-2, the J gene TRBJ2-1; D possibly corresponds to TRBD2 (7 bases). Source material: PBMCs or T cells enriched from blood (not recorded which). In DNA form, the CDR3 reads TGTGCCAGCAGCTTAGGAGGGGGGGCCGCAGATGAGCAGTTCTTC. The encoded protein is CASSLGGGAADEQFF. The variable domain in full, completed from reference TRBV11-2 and TRBJ2-1, reads EAGVAQSPRYKIIEKRQSVAFWCNPISGHATLYWYQQILGQGPKLLIQFQNNGVVDDSQLPKDRFSAERLKGVDSTLKIQPAKLEDSAVYLCASSLGGGAADEQFFGPGTRLTVL.